What follows is one T cell receptor (beta chain) and its context. This sample stems from a study of CD8+CD57+ T cells in acquired aplastic anemia. Genomic DNA served as template for TCR beta VDJ and CDR3 profiling. TCRdb re-derived calls from the reads in MiXCR, one entry per CDR3 protein. This table holds about 190,000 distinct CDR3 sequences, 64% found once. The sequence derives from a human donor with severe aplastic anemia or a healthy control (not recorded which). Source material: sorted CD4+, CD8+, or CD8+CD57+ T cells (not recorded which) from PBMCs.

CDR3 sequence: CASSRIGGKVVNSYNSPLHF. CDR3 coding DNA: TGTGCCAGCAGTAGGATAGGGGGCAAAGTGGTGAACTCCTATAATTCACCCCTCCACTTT. The chain couples TRBV2 to TRBJ1-6; 7 bases line up with TRBD1. In germline, CDR1 is SNHLY, CDR2 FYNNEI. The V and J ends lost 5 bases and 0 bases, in that order; junction bases with no gene match: 16. The length of the CDR3 is 20 residues. Combining the CDR3 with reference TRBV2 and TRBJ1-6 gives the whole variable domain EPEVTQTPSHQVTQMGQEVILRCVPISNHLYFYWYRQILGQKVEFLVSFYNNEISEKSEIFDDQFSVERPDGSNFTLKIRSTKLEDSAMYFCASSRIGGKVVNSYNSPLHFGNGTRLTVT.